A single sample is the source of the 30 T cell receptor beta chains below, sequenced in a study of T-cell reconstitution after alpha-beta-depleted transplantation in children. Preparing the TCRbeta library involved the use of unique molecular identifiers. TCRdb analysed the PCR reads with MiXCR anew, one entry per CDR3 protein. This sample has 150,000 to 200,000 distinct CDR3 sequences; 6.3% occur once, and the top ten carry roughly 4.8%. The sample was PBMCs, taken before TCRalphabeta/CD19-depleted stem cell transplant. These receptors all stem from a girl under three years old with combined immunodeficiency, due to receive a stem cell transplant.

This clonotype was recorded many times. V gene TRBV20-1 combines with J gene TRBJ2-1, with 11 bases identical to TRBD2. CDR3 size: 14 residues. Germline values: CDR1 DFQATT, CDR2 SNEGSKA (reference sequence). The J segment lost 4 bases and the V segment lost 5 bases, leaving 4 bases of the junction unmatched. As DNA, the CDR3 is TGCAGTGCTCGTAGCGGGGGGGCTTACAATGAGCAGTTCTTC. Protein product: CSARSGGAYNEQFF.

CDR3 bases: TGTGCCAGCAGCTTTAGCGGGGTTCTCAATGAGCAGTTCTTC. Translating gives CASSFSGVLNEQFF. The V call is TRBV5-5, the J call TRBJ2-1; the match to TRBD2 covers 8 bases. The CDR3 totals 14 residues. Germline-derived CDR1 and CDR2 are SGHKS and YYEKEE (reference sequence). V dropped 2 bases and J dropped 6; count of bases not matched to a gene: 4.

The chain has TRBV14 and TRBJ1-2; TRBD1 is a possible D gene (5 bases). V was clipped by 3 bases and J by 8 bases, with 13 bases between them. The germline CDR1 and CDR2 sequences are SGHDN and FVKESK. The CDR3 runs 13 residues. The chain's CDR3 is CASSQSGVGGYTF. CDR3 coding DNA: TGTGCCAGCAGCCAGTCGGGGGTTGGCGGCTACACCTTC. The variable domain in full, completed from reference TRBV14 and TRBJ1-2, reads EAGVTQFPSHSVIEKGQTVTLRCDPISGHDNLYWYRRVMGKEIKFLLHFVKESKQDESGMPNNRFLAERTGGTYSTLKVQPAELEDSGVYFCASSQSGVGGYTFGSGTRLTVV.

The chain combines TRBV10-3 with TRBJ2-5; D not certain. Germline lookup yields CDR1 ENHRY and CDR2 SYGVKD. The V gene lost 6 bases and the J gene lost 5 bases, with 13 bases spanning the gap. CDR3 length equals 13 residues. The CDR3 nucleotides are TGTGCCATCAGCCCCGGGCTCCTCGAGACCCAGTACTTC. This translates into CAISPGLLETQYF.

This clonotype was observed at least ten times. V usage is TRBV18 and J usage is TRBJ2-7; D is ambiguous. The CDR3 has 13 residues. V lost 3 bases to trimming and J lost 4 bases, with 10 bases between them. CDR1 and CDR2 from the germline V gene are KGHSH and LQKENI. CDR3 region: CASSPKLIYEQYF. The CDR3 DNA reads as TGTGCCAGCTCACCCAAACTTATTTACGAGCAGTACTTC.

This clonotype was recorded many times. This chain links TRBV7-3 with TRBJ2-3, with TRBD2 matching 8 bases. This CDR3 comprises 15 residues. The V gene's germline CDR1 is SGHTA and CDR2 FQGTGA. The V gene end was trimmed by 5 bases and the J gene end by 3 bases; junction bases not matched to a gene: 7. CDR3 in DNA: TGTGCCAGCAGCCCCCAGGGACTAGTGACAGATACGCAGTATTTT. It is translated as CASSPQGLVTDTQYF.

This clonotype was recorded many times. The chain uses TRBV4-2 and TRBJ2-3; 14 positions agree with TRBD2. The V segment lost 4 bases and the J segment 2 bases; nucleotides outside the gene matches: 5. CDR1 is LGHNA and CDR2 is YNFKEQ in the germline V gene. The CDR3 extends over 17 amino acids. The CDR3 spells CASSPWGLAGVTDTQYF. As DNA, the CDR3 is TGTGCCAGCAGCCCCTGGGGACTAGCGGGAGTCACAGATACGCAGTATTTT.

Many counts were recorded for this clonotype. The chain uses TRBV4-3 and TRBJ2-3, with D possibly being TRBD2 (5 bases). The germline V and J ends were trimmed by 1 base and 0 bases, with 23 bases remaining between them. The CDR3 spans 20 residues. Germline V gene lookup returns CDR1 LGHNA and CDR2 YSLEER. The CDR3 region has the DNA TGCGCCAGCAGCCAAGGATTTCGTAGCGCGAGCCCAGCTAGCACAGATACGCAGTATTTT. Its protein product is CASSQGFRSASPASTDTQYF.

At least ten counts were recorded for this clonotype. This chain's CDR3 is CSARQGSPSGANVLTF. CDR3 in DNA: TGCAGCGCTCGACAGGGATCCCCCTCTGGGGCCAACGTCCTGACTTTC. The rearrangement uses TRBV29-1 and TRBJ2-6; 7 bases match TRBD1. Per germline, CDR1 SQVTM and CDR2 ANQGSEA. V shed 7 bases and J 0 bases; nucleotides not matched to a gene: 9. The CDR3 contains 16 residues.

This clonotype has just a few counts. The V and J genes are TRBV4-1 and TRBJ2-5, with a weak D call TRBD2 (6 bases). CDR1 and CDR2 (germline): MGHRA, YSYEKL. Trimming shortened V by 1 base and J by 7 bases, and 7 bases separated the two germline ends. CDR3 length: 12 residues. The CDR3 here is CASSQVGGTQYF. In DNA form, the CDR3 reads TGCGCCAGCAGCCAAGTGGGGGGGACCCAGTACTTC.

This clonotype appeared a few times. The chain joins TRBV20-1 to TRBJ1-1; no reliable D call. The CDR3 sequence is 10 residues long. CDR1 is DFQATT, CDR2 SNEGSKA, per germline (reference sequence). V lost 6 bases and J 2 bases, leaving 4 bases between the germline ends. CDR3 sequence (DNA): TGCAGTGCCCACAACACTGAAGCTTTCTTT. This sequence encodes CSAHNTEAFF.

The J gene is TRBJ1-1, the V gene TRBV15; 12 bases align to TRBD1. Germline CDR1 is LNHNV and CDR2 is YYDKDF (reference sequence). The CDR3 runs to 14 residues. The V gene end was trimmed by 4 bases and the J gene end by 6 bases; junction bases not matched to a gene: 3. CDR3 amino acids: CATSTGQGAPEAFF. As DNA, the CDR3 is TGTGCCACCAGCACGGGACAGGGGGCCCCTGAAGCTTTCTTT.

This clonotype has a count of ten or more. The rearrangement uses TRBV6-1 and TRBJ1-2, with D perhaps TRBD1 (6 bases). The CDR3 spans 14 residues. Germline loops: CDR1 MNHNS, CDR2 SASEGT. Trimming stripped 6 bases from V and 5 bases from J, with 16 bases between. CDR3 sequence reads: CASSLGGDLYGYTF. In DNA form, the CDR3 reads TGTGCCAGCAGCCTAGGGGGAGACCTTTATGGCTACACCTTC.

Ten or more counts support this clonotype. The DNA of the CDR3 is TGTGCCAGCAGCTTATCCTCACCCCGGCAGCCCCAGCATTTT. It yields the protein CASSLSSPRQPQHF. The genes are TRBV7-2 and TRBJ1-5; no clear D gene. The CDR3 spans 14 residues. CDR1 is SGHTA and CDR2 is FQGNSA in the germline V gene. V lost 2 bases to trimming and J lost 7 bases, with 12 bases between them.

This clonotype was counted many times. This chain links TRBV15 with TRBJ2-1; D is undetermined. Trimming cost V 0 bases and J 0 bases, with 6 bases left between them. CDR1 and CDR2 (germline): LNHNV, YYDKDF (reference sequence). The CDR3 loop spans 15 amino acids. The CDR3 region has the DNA TGTGCCACCAGCAGAGATCCTATCTCCTACAATGAGCAGTTCTTC. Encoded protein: CATSRDPISYNEQFF.

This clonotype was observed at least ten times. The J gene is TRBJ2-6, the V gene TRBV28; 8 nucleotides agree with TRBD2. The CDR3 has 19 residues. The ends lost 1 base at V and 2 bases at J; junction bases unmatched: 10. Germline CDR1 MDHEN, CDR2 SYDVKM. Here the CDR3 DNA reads TGTGCCAGCAGTTTATTGTTCGGGGGGGCTGACGCTGGGGCCAACGTCCTGACTTTC. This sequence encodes CASSLLFGGADAGANVLTF.

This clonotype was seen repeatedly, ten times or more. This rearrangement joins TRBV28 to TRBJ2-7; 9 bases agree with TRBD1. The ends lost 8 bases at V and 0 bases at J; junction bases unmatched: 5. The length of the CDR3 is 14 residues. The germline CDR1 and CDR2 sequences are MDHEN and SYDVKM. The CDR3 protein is CASGQGPFSYEQYF. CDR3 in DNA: TGTGCCAGCGGACAGGGGCCCTTCTCCTACGAGCAGTACTTC.

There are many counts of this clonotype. CDR3 protein: CASSLVQGGGELFF. The CDR3 DNA is TGTGCCAGCAGCTTAGTTCAGGGTGGCGGGGAGCTGTTTTTT. The chain employs TRBV7-2 and TRBJ2-2; the D gene is possibly TRBD1 (5 bases). The V end was cut by 1 base, the J end by 7 bases, with 10 bases between. The CDR3 spans 14 residues. The germline CDR1 and CDR2 sequences are SGHTA and FQGNSA.

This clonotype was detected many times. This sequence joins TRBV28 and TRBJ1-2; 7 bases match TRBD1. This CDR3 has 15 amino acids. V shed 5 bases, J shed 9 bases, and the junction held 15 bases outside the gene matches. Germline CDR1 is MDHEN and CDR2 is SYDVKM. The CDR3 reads CASSLPQTGARSYTF. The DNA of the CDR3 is TGTGCCAGCAGTCTCCCTCAAACAGGGGCCCGAAGCTACACCTTC.

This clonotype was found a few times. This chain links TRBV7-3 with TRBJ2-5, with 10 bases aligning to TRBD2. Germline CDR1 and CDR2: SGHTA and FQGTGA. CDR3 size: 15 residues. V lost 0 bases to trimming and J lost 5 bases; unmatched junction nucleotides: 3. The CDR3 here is CASSLTSGRRETQYF. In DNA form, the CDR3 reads TGTGCCAGCAGCTTAACTAGCGGGAGGCGGGAGACCCAGTACTTC.

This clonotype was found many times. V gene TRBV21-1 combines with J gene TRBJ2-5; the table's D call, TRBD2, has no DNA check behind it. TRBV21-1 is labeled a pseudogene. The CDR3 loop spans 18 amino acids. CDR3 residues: CASSKDPVGRQCQETQYF. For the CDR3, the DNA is TGTGCCAGCAGCAAAGATCCAGTGGGGAGGCAGTGTCAAGAGACCCAGTACTTC.

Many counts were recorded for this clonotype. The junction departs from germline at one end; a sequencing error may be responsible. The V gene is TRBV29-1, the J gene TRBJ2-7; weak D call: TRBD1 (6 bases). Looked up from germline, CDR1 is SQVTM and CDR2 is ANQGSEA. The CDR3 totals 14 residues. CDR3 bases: TGCAGCGTTCAAGACAGGATCAAAGCCTACGAGCAGTACTTC. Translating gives CSVQDRIKAYEQYF.

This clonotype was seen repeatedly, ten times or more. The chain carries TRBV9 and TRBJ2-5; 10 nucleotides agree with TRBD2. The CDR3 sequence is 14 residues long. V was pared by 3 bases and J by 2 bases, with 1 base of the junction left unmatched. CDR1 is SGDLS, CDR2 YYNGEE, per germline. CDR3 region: CASSAAGGQETQYF. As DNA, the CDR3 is TGTGCCAGCAGCGCAGCGGGGGGGCAAGAGACCCAGTACTTC.

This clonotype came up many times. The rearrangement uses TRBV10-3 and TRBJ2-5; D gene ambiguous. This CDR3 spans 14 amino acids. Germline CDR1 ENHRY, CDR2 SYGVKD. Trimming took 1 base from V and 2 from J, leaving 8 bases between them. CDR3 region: CAISEFGEQETQYF. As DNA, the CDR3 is TGTGCCATCAGTGAGTTTGGAGAGCAAGAGACCCAGTACTTC.

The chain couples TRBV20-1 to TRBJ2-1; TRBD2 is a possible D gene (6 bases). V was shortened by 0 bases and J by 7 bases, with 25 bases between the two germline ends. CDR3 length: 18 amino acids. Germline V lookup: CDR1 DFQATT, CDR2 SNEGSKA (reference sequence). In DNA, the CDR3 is TGCAGTGCTAGAGATTATCTGATTCACGCGGGAAAGGATAATGAGCAGTTCTTC. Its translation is CSARDYLIHAGKDNEQFF.

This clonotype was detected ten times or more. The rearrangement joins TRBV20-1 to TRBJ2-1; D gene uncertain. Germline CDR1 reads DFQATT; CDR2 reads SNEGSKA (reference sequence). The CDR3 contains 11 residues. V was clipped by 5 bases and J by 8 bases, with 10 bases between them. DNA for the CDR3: TGCAGTGCTGGGCTGTTAGATGAGCAGTTCTTC. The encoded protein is CSAGLLDEQFF.

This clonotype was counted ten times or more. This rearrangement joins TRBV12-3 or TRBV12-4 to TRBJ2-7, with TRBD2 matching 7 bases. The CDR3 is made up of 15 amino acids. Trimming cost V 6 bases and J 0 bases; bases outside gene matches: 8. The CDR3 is CASSPKGGGSYEQYF. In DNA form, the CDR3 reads TGTGCCAGCAGCCCTAAGGGCGGGGGCTCCTACGAGCAGTACTTC.

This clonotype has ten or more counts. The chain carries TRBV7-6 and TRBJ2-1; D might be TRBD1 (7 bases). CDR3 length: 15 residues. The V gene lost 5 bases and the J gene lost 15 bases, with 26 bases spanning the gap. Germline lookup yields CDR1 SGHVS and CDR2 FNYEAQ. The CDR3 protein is CASSPNQGGASSSFF. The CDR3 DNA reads TGTGCCAGCAGCCCAAACCAGGGGGGCGCGAGTTCTTCGTTCTTC.

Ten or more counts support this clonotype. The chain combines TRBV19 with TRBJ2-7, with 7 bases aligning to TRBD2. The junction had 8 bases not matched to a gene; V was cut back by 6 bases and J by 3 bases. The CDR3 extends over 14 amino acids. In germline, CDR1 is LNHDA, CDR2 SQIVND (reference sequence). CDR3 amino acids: CASSSGTVVYEQYF. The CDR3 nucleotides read TGTGCCAGTAGCAGCGGGACGGTAGTCTACGAGCAGTACTTC.

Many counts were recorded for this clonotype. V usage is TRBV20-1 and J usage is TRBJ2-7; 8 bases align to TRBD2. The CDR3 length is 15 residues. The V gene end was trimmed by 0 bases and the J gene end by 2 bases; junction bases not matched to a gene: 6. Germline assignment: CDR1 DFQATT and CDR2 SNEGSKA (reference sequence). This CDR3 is CSARDPAGDPYEQYF. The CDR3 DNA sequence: TGCAGTGCTAGAGATCCAGCGGGGGATCCCTACGAGCAGTACTTC.